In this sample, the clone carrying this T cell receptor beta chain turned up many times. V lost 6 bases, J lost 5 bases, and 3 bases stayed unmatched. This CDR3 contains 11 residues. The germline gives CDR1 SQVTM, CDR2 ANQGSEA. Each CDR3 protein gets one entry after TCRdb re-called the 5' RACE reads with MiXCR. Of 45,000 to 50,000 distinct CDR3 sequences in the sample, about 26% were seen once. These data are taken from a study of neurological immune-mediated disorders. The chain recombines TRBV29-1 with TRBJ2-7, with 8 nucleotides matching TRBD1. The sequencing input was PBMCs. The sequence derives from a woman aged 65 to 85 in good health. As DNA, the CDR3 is TGCAGCGTCCAGACAGGGGACGAGCAGTACTTC. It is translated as CSVQTGDEQYF.